Listed below are T cell receptor beta chains from one sample, sequenced in a study of shared clonotypes between healthy human individuals. Some clones are missing from TCRdb's copy, which holds only in-frame ones; the method was immunoSEQ multiplex PCR. The data show 2,100,000 or so clones, 95% seen once. Input material: naive CD4+ T cells sorted from blood. The receptors were sampled from a man aged 18-30 years in good health. CDR3s include the opening cysteine and the closing phenylalanine or tryptophan. Fields, in order: clone size, V gene, J gene, D gene, CDR3 DNA, CDR3 protein. A D gene is named only where the DNA matches it firmly. Clone size, where shown, is once, few, many, or a class for clones that have expanded.

NA	TRBV2	TRBJ2-1	TRBD2	TGTGCCAGCAGTGGTGGGCGGGAGTCGGGCAATGAGCAGTTCTTC	CASSGGRESGNEQFF
few	TRBV29-1	TRBJ1-1	NA	TGCAGCGTTGAGGCCAGAAGGGCTTTCTTT	CSVEARRAFF
once	TRBV7-9	TRBJ2-3	TRBD2	TGTGCCAGCAGCTTTCTAGCGGGAGGTCCCACAGATACGCAGTATTTT	CASSFLAGGPTDTQYF
NA	TRBV30	TRBJ2-1	TRBD2	TGTGCCTGGAGTTCATCCCGGACTAGCGGGGGGGTCTATGAGCAGTTCTTC	CAWSSSRTSGGVYEQFF
NA	TRBV5-1	TRBJ2-7	TRBD1	TGCGCCAGCAGCGGCCGACAGGGGTTGTACGAGCAGTACTTC	CASSGRQGLYEQYF
NA	TRBV2	TRBJ2-7	NA	TGTGCCAGCAGTGCTGGTTGGGGCGAGCAGTACTTC	CASSAGWGEQYF
NA	TRBV5-1	TRBJ2-3	NA	TGCGCCAGCAGCCGAGCCTATGACAGCACAGATACGCAGTATTTT	CASSRAYDSTDTQYF
NA	TRBV2	TRBJ1-2	TRBD1	TGTGCCAGCAGTCAGACATCGACAGGGTATGGCTATGGCTACACCTTC	CASSQTSTGYGYGYTF
NA	TRBV11-2	TRBJ2-5	NA	TGTGCCAGCAGCTTAGTGCAGGGGGGGGTATCCCAAGAGACCCAGTACTTC	CASSLVQGGVSQETQYF
NA	TRBV6-1	TRBJ1-3	NA	TGTGCCAGCAGCCTCGGAGTTGCTGGAAACACCATATATTTT	CASSLGVAGNTIYF
NA	TRBV25-1	TRBJ1-5	NA	TGTGCCAGCAGTGAATGGGCAGACGATCAGCCCCAGCATTTT	CASSEWADDQPQHF
NA	TRBV2	TRBJ2-7	NA	TGTGCCAGATCTCAGGCGCGCGCCTACGAGCAGTACTTC	CARSQARAYEQYF
NA	TRBV9	TRBJ2-6	NA	TGTGCCAGCAGCGTAGAAGGCACCAGCTCTGGGGCCAACGTCCTGACTTTC	CASSVEGTSSGANVLTF
NA	TRBV10-3	TRBJ1-3	TRBD1	TGTGCCATCAGTGATCCGACAGGGGACGGAAACACCATATATTTT	CAISDPTGDGNTIYF
NA	TRBV4-1	TRBJ1-1	NA	TGCGCCAGCAGCCAAGAAAGGAGCAGGGCACTGAACACTGAAGCTTTCTTT	CASSQERSRALNTEAFF
NA	TRBV30	TRBJ2-5	NA	TGTGCCTGGAGGGATCAAGAGACCCAGTACTTC	CAWRDQETQYF
NA	TRBV20-1	TRBJ1-1	NA	TGCAGTGCTAGAGCCGACAGGGAAGCTTTCTTT	CSARADREAFF
NA	TRBV5-1	TRBJ2-2	NA	TGCGCCAGCAGTGGAACTAGCAGAACCGGGGAGCTGTTTTTT	CASSGTSRTGELFF
once	TRBV6-1	TRBJ1-2	TRBD1	TGTGCCAGCAGTGAAATGAGACAGGGGGGGAGTGGAGGCTACACCTTC	CASSEMRQGGSGGYTF
once	TRBV18	TRBJ1-1	NA	TGTGCCAGCTCACCACATAGTGAGGGGGAAGCTTTCTTT	CASSPHSEGEAFF
NA	TRBV7-9	TRBJ1-2	NA	TGTGCCAGCACCCCCCGCGGATCTAACTATGGCTACACCTTC	CASTPRGSNYGYTF
NA	TRBV5-1	TRBJ1-3	NA	TGCGCCAGCAGCTTGGCCGTGGACAGCTCTGGAAACACCATATATTTT	CASSLAVDSSGNTIYF
NA	TRBV29-1	TRBJ2-5	NA	TGCAGCGTTGTCGGGCAAGAGACCCAGTACTTC	CSVVGQETQYF
NA	TRBV9	TRBJ1-1	TRBD1	TGTGCCAGCAGCGTAGGACAGGGGAACACTGAAGCTTTCTTT	CASSVGQGNTEAFF
NA	TRBV14	TRBJ2-1	NA	TGTGCCAGCAGCCCTGGGGTCTACAATGAGCAGTTCTTC	CASSPGVYNEQFF
NA	TRBV5-1	TRBJ1-4	TRBD1	TGCGCCAGCAGCCGCGGACAGGGACAGGAAAAACTGTTTTTT	CASSRGQGQEKLFF
NA	TRBV6-6	TRBJ2-1	NA	TGTGCCAGCAGTTACTCCAGGGGTCCATCCAATGAGCAGTTCTTC	CASSYSRGPSNEQFF
NA	TRBV5-1	TRBJ2-5	TRBD1	TGCGCCAGCAGACATGGGACAGGGATGGAGACCCAGTACTTC	CASRHGTGMETQYF
NA	TRBV7-7	TRBJ2-1	NA	TGTGCTAGCAGCCAAACGAGGGCGGCCTACAATGAGCAGTTCTTC	CASSQTRAAYNEQFF
NA	TRBV10-3	TRBJ2-2	NA	TGTGCCATCAGTGCTGGGGCAGGGGAGGCCGGGGAGCTGTTTTTT	CAISAGAGEAGELFF
once	TRBV1	TRBJ1-5	NA	TGCACCAGCAGCCCAGCAGGGCCTGAAAGCAATCAGCCCCAGCATTTT	CTSSPAGPESNQPQHF
once	TRBV4-1	TRBJ2-7	NA	TGCGCCAGCAGCCAAGGGAGGGGACGGGGTGAGGACGAGCAGTACTTC	CASSQGRGRGEDEQYF
NA	TRBV28	TRBJ1-2	NA	TGTGCCAGCAGTTCCCCAGCGAACTATGGCTACACCTTC	CASSSPANYGYTF
once	TRBV6-1	TRBJ2-6	NA	TGTGCCACGGGTTTCTCTGGGGCCAACGTCCTGACTTTC	CATGFSGANVLTF
NA	TRBV5-4	TRBJ2-7	NA	TGTGCCAGCAGTCGGGACATGGCTGACGAGCAGTACTTC	CASSRDMADEQYF
NA	TRBV30	TRBJ2-7	NA	TGTGCCTGGAGTGTTTCTCGAGGGCCCTACGAGCAGTACTTC	CAWSVSRGPYEQYF
NA	TRBV18	TRBJ2-2	NA	TGTGCCAGCTCACCAACTGTCGGGGAGCTGTTTTTT	CASSPTVGELFF
NA	TRBV6-5	TRBJ2-1	NA	TGTGCCAGCAGTTACTCTGGTGAGCAGTTCTTC	CASSYSGEQFF
NA	TRBV2	TRBJ1-6	TRBD1	TGTGCCAGCAGTGAAAAATTCCGACAGGGGGGTTCCTATAATTCACCCCTCCACTTT	CASSEKFRQGGSYNSPLHF
NA	TRBV11-2	TRBJ2-3	NA	TGTGCCAGCAGCTTAGTCGTGAAAGCTAGCACAGATACGCAGTATTTT	CASSLVVKASTDTQYF
once	TRBV15	TRBJ1-1	NA	TGTGCCACCAGCAGAGATCGCGGGGCTTTCTTT	CATSRDRGAFF
NA	TRBV10-3	TRBJ2-7	NA	TGTGCCATCAGGGACGGACCCTACGAGCAGTACTTC	CAIRDGPYEQYF
NA	TRBV18	TRBJ2-5	NA	TGTGCCAGCTCACGTACCGGGGCAGCAGGAGAGACCCAGTACTTC	CASSRTGAAGETQYF
NA	TRBV7-2	TRBJ2-4	TRBD2	TGTGCCAGCAGCCCCGGGGGGACTAGCGGGAGGGCCTACATTCAGTACTTC	CASSPGGTSGRAYIQYF
NA	TRBV2	TRBJ2-1	NA	TGTGCCAGCAGTGAACGGAGGGTAAACTACAATGAGCAGTTCTTC	CASSERRVNYNEQFF
NA	TRBV28	TRBJ1-6	NA	TGTGCCAGCAGGCGGACAGTCTTTAATTCACCCCTCCACTTT	CASRRTVFNSPLHF
NA	TRBV11-2	TRBJ1-2	NA	TGTGCCAGCAGCCCACAGTTAGGATATGGCTACACCTTC	CASSPQLGYGYTF